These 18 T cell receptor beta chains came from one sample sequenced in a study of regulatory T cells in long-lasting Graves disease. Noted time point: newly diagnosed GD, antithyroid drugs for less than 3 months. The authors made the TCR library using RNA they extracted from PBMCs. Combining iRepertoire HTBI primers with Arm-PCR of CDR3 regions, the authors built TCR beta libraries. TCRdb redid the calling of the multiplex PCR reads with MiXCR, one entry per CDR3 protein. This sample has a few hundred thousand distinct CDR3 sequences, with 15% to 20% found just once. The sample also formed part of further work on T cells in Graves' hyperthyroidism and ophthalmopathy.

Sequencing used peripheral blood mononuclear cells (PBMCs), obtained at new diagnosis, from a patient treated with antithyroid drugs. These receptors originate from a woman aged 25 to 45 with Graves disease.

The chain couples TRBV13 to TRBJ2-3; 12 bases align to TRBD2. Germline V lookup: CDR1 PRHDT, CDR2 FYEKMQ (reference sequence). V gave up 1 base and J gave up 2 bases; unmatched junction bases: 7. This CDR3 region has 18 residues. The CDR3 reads CASSLASGRGSTTDTQYF. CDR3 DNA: TGTGCCAGCAGCTTAGCTAGCGGGAGGGGTTCCACCACAGATACGCAGTATTTT.

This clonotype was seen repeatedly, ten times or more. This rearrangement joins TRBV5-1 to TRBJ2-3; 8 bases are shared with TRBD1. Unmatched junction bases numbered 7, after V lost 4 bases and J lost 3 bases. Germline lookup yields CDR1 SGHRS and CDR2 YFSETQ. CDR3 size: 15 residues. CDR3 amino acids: CASSASGGQTDTQYF. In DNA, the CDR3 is TGCGCCAGCAGCGCCTCAGGGGGCCAAACAGATACGCAGTATTTT.

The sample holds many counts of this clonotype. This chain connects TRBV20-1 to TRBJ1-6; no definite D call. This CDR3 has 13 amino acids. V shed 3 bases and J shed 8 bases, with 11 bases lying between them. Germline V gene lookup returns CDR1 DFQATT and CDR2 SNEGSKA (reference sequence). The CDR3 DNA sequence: TGCAGTGCTAGGGAAGGTGGGGATTCACCCCTCCACTTT. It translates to CSAREGGDSPLHF.

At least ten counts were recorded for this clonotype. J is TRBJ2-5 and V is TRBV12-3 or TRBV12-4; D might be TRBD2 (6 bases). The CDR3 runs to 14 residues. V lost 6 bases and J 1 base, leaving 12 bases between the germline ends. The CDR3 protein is CASSRRTIQETQYF. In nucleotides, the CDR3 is TGTGCCAGCAGCCGTAGGACTATCCAAGAGACCCAGTACTTC.

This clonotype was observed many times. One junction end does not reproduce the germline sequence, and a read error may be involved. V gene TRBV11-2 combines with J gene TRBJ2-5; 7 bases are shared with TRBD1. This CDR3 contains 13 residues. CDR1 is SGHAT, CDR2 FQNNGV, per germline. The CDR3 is CASSLTNRQGRNF. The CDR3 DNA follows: TGTGCCAGCAGCTTAACAAACAGACAGGGAAGGAACTTC. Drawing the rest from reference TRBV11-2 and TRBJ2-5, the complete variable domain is EAGVAQSPRYKIIEKRQSVAFWCNPISGHATLYWYQQILGQGPKLLIQFQNNGVVDDSQLPKDRFSAERLKGVDSTLKIQPAKLEDSAVYLCASSLTNRQGRNFGPGTRLLVL.

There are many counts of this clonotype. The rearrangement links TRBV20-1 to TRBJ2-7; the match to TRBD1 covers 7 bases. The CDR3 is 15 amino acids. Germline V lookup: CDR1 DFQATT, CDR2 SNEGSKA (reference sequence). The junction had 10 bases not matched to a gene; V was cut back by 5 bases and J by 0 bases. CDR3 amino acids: CSARYRDSSSYEQYF. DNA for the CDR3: TGCAGTGCTCGATACCGGGACAGCAGCTCCTACGAGCAGTACTTC.

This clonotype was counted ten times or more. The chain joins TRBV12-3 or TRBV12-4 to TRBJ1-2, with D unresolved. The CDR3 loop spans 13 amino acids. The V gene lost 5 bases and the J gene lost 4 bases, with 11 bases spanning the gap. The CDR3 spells CASSQRTGYGYTF. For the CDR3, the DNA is TGTGCCAGCAGTCAAAGGACGGGCTATGGCTACACCTTC.

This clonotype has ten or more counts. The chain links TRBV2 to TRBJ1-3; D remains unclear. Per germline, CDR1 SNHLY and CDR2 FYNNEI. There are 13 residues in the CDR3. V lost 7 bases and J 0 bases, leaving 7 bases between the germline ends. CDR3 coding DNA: TGTGCCAGCAATGACGGCTCTGGAAACACCATATATTTT. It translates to CASNDGSGNTIYF.

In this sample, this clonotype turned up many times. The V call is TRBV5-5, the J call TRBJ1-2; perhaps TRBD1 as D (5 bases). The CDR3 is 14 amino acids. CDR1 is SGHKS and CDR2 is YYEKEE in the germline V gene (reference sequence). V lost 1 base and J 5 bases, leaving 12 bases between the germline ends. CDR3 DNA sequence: TGTGCCAGCAGCTTGTGGGGGGAACCGTATGGCTACACCTTC. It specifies CASSLWGEPYGYTF.

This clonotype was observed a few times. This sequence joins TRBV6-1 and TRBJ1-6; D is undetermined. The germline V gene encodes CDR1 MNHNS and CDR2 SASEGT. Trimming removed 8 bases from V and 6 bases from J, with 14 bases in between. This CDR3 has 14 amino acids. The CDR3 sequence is CASRPGIFNSPLHF. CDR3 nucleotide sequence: TGTGCCAGCCGCCCTGGCATTTTTAATTCACCCCTCCACTTT.

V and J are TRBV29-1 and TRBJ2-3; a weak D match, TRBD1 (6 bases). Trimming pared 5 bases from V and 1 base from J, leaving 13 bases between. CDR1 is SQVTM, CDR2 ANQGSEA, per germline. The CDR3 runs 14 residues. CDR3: CSVSEKGGTDTQYF. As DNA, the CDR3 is TGCAGCGTTTCAGAAAAGGGGGGCACAGATACGCAGTATTTT.

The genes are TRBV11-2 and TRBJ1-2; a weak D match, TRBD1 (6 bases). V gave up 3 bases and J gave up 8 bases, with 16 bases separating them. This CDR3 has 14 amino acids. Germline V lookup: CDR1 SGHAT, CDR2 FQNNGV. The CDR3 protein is CASSLAGGAKGYTF. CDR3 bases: TGTGCCAGCAGCTTGGCCGGGGGGGCAAAAGGCTACACCTTC. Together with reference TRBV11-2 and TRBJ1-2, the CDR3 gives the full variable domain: EAGVAQSPRYKIIEKRQSVAFWCNPISGHATLYWYQQILGQGPKLLIQFQNNGVVDDSQLPKDRFSAERLKGVDSTLKIQPAKLEDSAVYLCASSLAGGAKGYTFGSGTRLTVV.

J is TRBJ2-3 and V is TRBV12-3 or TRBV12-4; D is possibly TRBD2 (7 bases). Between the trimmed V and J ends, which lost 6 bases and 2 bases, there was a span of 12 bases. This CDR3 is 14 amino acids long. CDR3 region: CASSRGGVTDTQYF. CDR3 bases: TGTGCCAGCAGCAGAGGGGGGGTCACAGATACGCAGTATTTT.

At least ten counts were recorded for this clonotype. The CDR3 DNA reads TGTGCCAGCAGCACGACAGTTTACGAGCAGTACTTC. Amino acid sequence: CASSTTVYEQYF. The rearrangement links TRBV7-9 to TRBJ2-7, with TRBD1 as a possible D gene (5 bases). Germline V gene sequence: CDR1 SEHNR, CDR2 FQNEAQ (reference sequence). Trimming removed 5 bases at V and 4 bases at J, with 9 bases between. The CDR3 spans 12 residues.

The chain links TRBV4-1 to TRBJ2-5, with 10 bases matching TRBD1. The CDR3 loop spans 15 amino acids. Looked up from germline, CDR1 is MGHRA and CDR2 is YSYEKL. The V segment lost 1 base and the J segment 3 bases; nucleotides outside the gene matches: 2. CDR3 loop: CASSQGGTGEETQYF. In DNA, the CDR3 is TGCGCCAGCAGCCAAGGTGGGACAGGGGAAGAGACCCAGTACTTC.

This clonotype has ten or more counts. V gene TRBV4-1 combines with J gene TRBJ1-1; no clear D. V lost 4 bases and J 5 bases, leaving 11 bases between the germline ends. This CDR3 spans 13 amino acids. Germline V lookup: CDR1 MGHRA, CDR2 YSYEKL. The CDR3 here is CASSPRSGTEAFF. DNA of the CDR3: TGCGCCAGCAGCCCTAGGTCCGGTACTGAAGCTTTCTTT.

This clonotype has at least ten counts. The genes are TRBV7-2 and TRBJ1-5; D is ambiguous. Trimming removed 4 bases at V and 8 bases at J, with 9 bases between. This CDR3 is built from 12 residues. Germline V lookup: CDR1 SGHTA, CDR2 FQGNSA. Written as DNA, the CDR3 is TGTGCCAGCAGCTCTCGGACTAAGCCCCAGCATTTT. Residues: CASSSRTKPQHF.

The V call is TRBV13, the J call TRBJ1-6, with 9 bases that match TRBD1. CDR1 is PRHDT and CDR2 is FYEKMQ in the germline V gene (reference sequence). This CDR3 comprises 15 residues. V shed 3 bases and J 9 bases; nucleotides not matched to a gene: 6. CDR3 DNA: TGTGCCAGCAGCTTTGGACAGGGGATCGGTTCACCCCTCCACTTT. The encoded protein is CASSFGQGIGSPLHF.